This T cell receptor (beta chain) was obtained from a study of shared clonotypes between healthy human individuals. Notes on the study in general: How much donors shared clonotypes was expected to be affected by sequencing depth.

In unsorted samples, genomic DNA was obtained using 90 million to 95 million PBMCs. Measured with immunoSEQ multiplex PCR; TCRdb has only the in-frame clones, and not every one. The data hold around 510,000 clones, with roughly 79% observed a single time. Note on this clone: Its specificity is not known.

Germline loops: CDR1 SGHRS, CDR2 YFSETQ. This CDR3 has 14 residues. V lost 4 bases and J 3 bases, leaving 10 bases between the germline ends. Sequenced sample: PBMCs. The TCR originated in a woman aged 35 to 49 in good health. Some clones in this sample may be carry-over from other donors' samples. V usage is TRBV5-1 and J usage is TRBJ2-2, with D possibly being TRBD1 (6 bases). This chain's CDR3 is CASSPTGDTGELFF. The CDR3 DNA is TGCGCCAGCAGCCCGACAGGAGACACCGGGGAGCTGTTTTTT.